The TCR beta chain described here comes from a study of cytomegalovirus exposure and HLA in healthy donors. Study-level background: Some 85 million unique TCRs, all from HLA-typed donors, were included in an early release of the data.

For this clone: Its specificity is unknown.

Both 60 Vbeta primers and 13 Jbeta primers went into the PCR. TCRdb's copy holds only in-frame clones and misses some; the assay was immunoSEQ multiplex PCR. The sample holds 120,000 or so clones; roughly 80% are singletons and the top ten take 2.1%. The CDR3 has 16 amino acids. V was trimmed by 6 bases and J by 0 bases, leaving 17 bases between them. The germline gives CDR1 SGHAT, CDR2 FQNNGV. Broader study findings: No immune exposure information besides CMV serostatus was available.

The specimen sequenced was PBMCs. This receptor was taken from a man aged 30 to 45 in good health and CMV-seronegative. The rearrangement links TRBV11-2 to TRBJ1-1, with D perhaps matching TRBD1 (5 bases). The CDR3 nucleotides read TGTGCCAGCAGACCACTGCGGGGCGGACTGAACACTGAAGCTTTCTTT. This sequence encodes CASRPLRGGLNTEAFF.